The present T cell receptor beta chain was sequenced within a study of T cell responses to AZD1222 COVID-19 vaccine (dated by TCRdb to the early 2020s). In terms of the full investigation: AZD1222 recipients with second doses at about 4 weeks or about 12 weeks were pooled, because spike-specific TCR depth and breadth did not differ between schedules. TCR sequencing was performed for 230 to 250 trial participants, of whom about 210 were given two doses of AZD1222 and some 26 were given two doses of MenACWY control vaccine. Enrollment into the trials was organized by age into subgroups of 18-55, 56-69 and 70-plus years, and those subgroups contained about 160, 30 and 59 TCR-sequenced participants, respectively. What the research found in general, with its limitations: Epitopes outside the regions mutated in the B.1.351 and B.1.1.7 variants were reportedly recognized by nearly half of the unique spike-specific TCRs. A significant rise in spike-specific TCR breadth and depth was observed after two AZD1222 doses relative to day 0 and relative to MenACWY recipients. In the small 56-69-year group, the increase in depth fell short of significance, most likely because of low power. Because no day 14 peak-response samples were available, repertoires were characterized only after the peak T cell response. The vaccine-associated CD4 TCRs covered the entire spike protein, and the dominant responses fell in regions 160-218 and 743-854. Conclusions about previously exposed vaccinees were limited because only six AZD1222 recipients were SARS-CoV-2 seropositive at baseline. Participants were mostly white British, with more females than males. The authors suggested clonal diversity may have been underestimated.

CDR1 and CDR2, looked up from the germline V gene, are SGHVS and FQNEAQ. V drops 1 base and J drops 5 bases, leaving 11 bases in between. The CDR3 covers 14 residues, taking in both the cysteine and the phenylalanine. CDR3 DNA is the only sequence kept; it has 42 bases, read in frame from the first base. Of note for this clone: Which antigen it targets is not known. One base away there is no much larger clone; base qualities are not given.

The CDR3 regions of human TCRbeta chains were analyzed by immunosequencing. The paper's processing steps were these. Repertoire TCRs were matched against a reference library of SARS-CoV-2-specific TCRs generated with the MIRA antigen-specificity platform. Breadth was defined as the fraction of unique TCRs that were SARS-CoV-2-associated. Depth was defined as the fraction of total T cells that were SARS-CoV-2-associated. Using the MIRA data, each spike-specific TCR was assigned both to the spike region to which the TCR was reactive and to a CD4 or CD8 class. Log10-transformed breadth and depth values were compared by one-way ANOVA with Sidak's multiple comparisons tests. Held by TCRdb, this immuneACCESS table contains in-frame sequences only and omits some clones. Under half of the omission traces to an unresolved V gene where checked; the cause of the rest is unknown. D and trimming were read from the DNA, whereas the V and J calls and clone size are those reported in that table. For this sample there are approximately 140,000 clones; less than 95% appear just once. Around 1.3% of the sample lies in the top ten.

Sample time point, as interpreted from the label and publication: baseline before first vaccination. Vaccinee samples were obtained from the UK trials COV001 and COV002, which included a single-blind randomized controlled phase 2/3 trial of AZD1222 (ChAdOx1 nCoV-19) in healthy adults. For TCRbeta chain sequencing, PBMC samples were collected from trial participants at day 0 and at day 28 after the second dose. The clonotype originates from an adult in good health. The chain joins TRBV7-8 to TRBJ1-2; TRBD1 might be the D gene, on 5 matching bases. The sample in question was peripheral blood, obtained on day 0 of AZD1222 vaccination. The CDR3 region: CASSLGGERYGYTF. In nucleotide form, the sequence is TGTGCCAGCAGCTTAGGGGGGGAGAGGTATGGCTACACCTTC.